This T cell receptor (beta chain) appears in the sequencing data of a study of blood T cell repertoires in COVID-19. V was trimmed by 4 bases and J by 6 bases, leaving 19 bases between them. CDR1 SGHRS and CDR2 YFSETQ come from the germline V gene. The CDR3 length is 16 residues. TCRdb's table, derived via immunoSEQ multiplex PCR, lists solely in-frame clones and lacks some. The table records about 110,000 clones, around 90% of them present only once. The receptor was derived from a human donor in a cohort sampled during active COVID-19. Sequencing was performed on peripheral blood. The gene calls are TRBV5-1 and TRBJ2-2; TRBD1 is a possible D gene (7 bases). CDR3 amino acids: CASSPQGGGWAGELFF. DNA of the CDR3: TGCGCCAGCAGCCCGCAAGGAGGGGGCTGGGCCGGGGAGCTGTTTTTT.